The 17 T cell receptor beta chains below were found in one sample sequenced in a study of T cell repertoires in cytomegalovirus infection. TCRdb ran MiXCR on the reads and lists one entry per CDR3 protein. The table includes about 180,000 distinct CDR3 sequences, 14% detected once. The specimen was PBMCs. Source of these receptors: a human donor in good health (CMV status not recorded). Some clones in this sample may be carry-over from other donors' samples.

This clonotype has at least ten counts. V usage is TRBV27 and J usage is TRBJ2-1, with D possibly being TRBD2 (5 bases). The CDR3 runs to 16 residues. Per the germline V gene, CDR1 is MNHEY and CDR2 is SMNVEV (reference sequence). V was pared by 4 bases and J by 5 bases, with 18 bases between. This chain's CDR3 is CASSSTNGLTNNEQFF. The CDR3 region has the DNA TGTGCCAGCAGTTCCACAAACGGACTTACAAACAATGAGCAGTTCTTC.

The chain's CDR3 is CASSSGTSHEQFF. The CDR3 DNA is TGTGCCAGCAGCTCAGGGACTAGTCATGAGCAGTTCTTC. This chain joins TRBV11-3 and TRBJ2-1; 8 bases map to TRBD2. Per the germline V gene, CDR1 is SGHNT and CDR2 is YENEEA. V shed 4 bases, J shed 8 bases, and the junction held 4 bases outside the gene matches. CDR3 length equals 13 residues.

This clonotype was detected only a few times. The chain recombines TRBV15 with TRBJ2-1; 10 nucleotides agree with TRBD2. The CDR3 length is 21 residues. The germline V gene has CDR1 LNHNV and CDR2 YYDKDF (reference sequence). J was trimmed by 1 base and V by 5 bases; bases with no gene match: 20. CDR3 in amino acids: CATSQNEGLAGDSKSYNEQFF. Written as DNA, the CDR3 is TGTGCCACCAGCCAAAACGAAGGGCTAGCGGGAGATTCTAAGTCCTACAATGAGCAGTTCTTC. Together with reference TRBV15 and TRBJ2-1, the CDR3 gives the full variable domain: DAMVIQNPRYQVTQFGKPVTLSCSQTLNHNVMYWYQQKSSQAPKLLFHYYDKDFNNEADTPDNFQSRRPNTSFCFLDIRSPGLGDTAMYLCATSQNEGLAGDSKSYNEQFFGPGTRLTVL.

This clonotype came up many times. This chain connects TRBV7-2 to TRBJ1-2, with a tentative D call TRBD1 (5 bases). The CDR3 sequence is 14 residues long. Germline assignment: CDR1 SGHTA and CDR2 FQGNSA. V was trimmed by 2 bases and J by 5 bases, leaving 12 bases between them. The CDR3 DNA sequence: TGTGCCAGCAGCTTACTTGCCAGGGAGTATGGCTACACCTTC. This translates into CASSLLAREYGYTF.

This clonotype has more than one count but fewer than ten. The chain employs TRBV7-3 and TRBJ1-2; D unresolved. Germline CDR1 is SGHTA and CDR2 is FQGTGA. The CDR3 runs 14 residues. V was trimmed by 4 bases and J by 7 bases, leaving 16 bases between them. CDR3 bases: TGTGCCAGCAGCTCCTTCTCGTCCAAGGCTGGCTACACCTTC. As protein: CASSSFSSKAGYTF.

At least ten counts were recorded for this clonotype. The genes are TRBV7-9 and TRBJ2-5, with D unresolved. The CDR3 is 12 residues long. Per the germline V gene, CDR1 is SEHNR and CDR2 is FQNEAQ (reference sequence). Deletions cut 5 bases from V and 7 bases from J, with 11 bases between. CDR3 protein: CASSPWLGTQYF. CDR3 nucleotide sequence: TGTGCCAGCAGCCCCTGGTTAGGGACCCAGTACTTC.

This clonotype was seen many times. The chain employs TRBV7-2 and TRBJ2-1, with D unclear. The CDR3 loop spans 14 amino acids. Germline values: CDR1 SGHTA, CDR2 FQGNSA. V lost 5 bases and J lost 6, with 14 bases in between. The CDR3 DNA reads TGTGCCAGCAGCCGATTAGGGCCAGGCAATGAGCAGTTCTTC. Translation: CASSRLGPGNEQFF.

This clonotype was observed a handful of times. The J gene is TRBJ1-1, the V gene TRBV5-1, with TRBD1 as a possible D gene (5 bases). The germline gives CDR1 SGHRS, CDR2 YFSETQ. V was clipped by 0 bases and J by 1 base, with 10 bases between them. This CDR3 spans 15 amino acids. The CDR3 spells CASSLAGGSNTEAFF. The DNA for the CDR3 is TGCGCCAGCAGCTTGGCCGGGGGATCGAACACTGAAGCTTTCTTT.

This clonotype was seen more than once but under ten times. This sequence joins TRBV29-1 and TRBJ1-2; D is uncertain. Germline V lookup: CDR1 SQVTM, CDR2 ANQGSEA. The CDR3 consists of 12 residues. V shed 4 bases and J shed 4 bases, with 10 bases lying between them. CDR3: CSVGRAPYGYTF. The CDR3 bases are TGCAGCGTTGGTCGGGCACCCTATGGCTACACCTTC.

This clonotype was seen a few times. This sequence joins TRBV2 and TRBJ2-3; 11 bases align to TRBD1. With 6 bases clipped from V and 5 bases from J, the junction kept 4 bases outside the gene matches. The CDR3 is 14 residues long. Germline CDR1 and CDR2: SNHLY and FYNNEI. Here the CDR3 reads CASRRDRGKDTQYF. In DNA, the CDR3 is TGTGCCAGCAGAAGGGACAGGGGGAAAGATACGCAGTATTTT.

This chain connects TRBV9 to TRBJ2-7; D ambiguous. The CDR3 sequence is 13 residues long. V was cut by 1 base and J by 2 bases, with 7 bases left in between. Germline CDR1 SGDLS, CDR2 YYNGEE. CDR3 in DNA: TGTGCCAGCAGCGTATTCCCCGCCTACGAGCAGTACTTC. Its translation is CASSVFPAYEQYF.

On this clonotype: A read error may be the cause here, since a much bigger clone is one base away. J is TRBJ1-2 and V is TRBV7-6; a weak D match, TRBD1 (5 bases). From germline, CDR1 is SGHVS and CDR2 FNYEAQ. The CDR3 has 12 residues. Written as DNA, the CDR3 is TGTGCCAGCAGCTCCGGGGACTATGGCTACTCCTTC. Its translation: CASSSGDYGYSF.

This clonotype was counted between two and nine times. V usage is TRBV5-6 and J usage is TRBJ2-5; D is undetermined. Germline V lookup: CDR1 SGHDT, CDR2 YYEEEE. Trimming shortened V by 2 bases and J by 6 bases, and 8 bases separated the two germline ends. This CDR3 spans 12 amino acids. In nucleotides, the CDR3 is TGTGCCAGCAGCTTAAGCAGGCAGACCCAGTACTTC. It is translated as CASSLSRQTQYF.

There are many counts of this clonotype. In nucleotides, the CDR3 is TGTGCCAGCAGTTCCTTCAGCGGGAGTAGCGATGAGCAGTTCTTC. Translating gives CASSSFSGSSDEQFF. The rearrangement uses TRBV6-2 or TRBV6-3 and TRBJ2-1, with 8 bases aligning to TRBD2. This CDR3 comprises 15 residues. Germline lookup yields CDR1 MNHEY and CDR2 SVGEGT. J gave up 8 bases and V 4 bases, and 10 bases lay outside the gene matches.

This chain uses TRBV20-1 with TRBJ2-7, with TRBD2 matching 11 bases. The germline gives CDR1 DFQATT, CDR2 SNEGSKA (reference sequence). The CDR3 is made up of 12 amino acids. V was pared by 5 bases and J by 3 bases, with 0 bases of the junction left unmatched. DNA of the CDR3: TGCAGTGCTGGACTAGCGGGCTACGAGCAGTACTTC. Translation: CSAGLAGYEQYF.

The genes are TRBV11-3 and TRBJ2-2; D may be TRBD2 (7 bases). The CDR3 is made up of 15 amino acids. The germline V and J ends were trimmed by 5 bases and 1 base, with 11 bases remaining between them. From germline, CDR1 is SGHNT and CDR2 YENEEA. CDR3 amino acids: CASSKGGMNTGELFF. CDR3 DNA sequence: TGTGCCAGCAGCAAGGGGGGGATGAACACCGGGGAGCTGTTTTTT.

The CDR3 DNA reads TGTGCCAGCAGTTCATCAGGGGGCCTCTCCTGGACTGAAGCTTTCTTT. This translates into CASSSSGGLSWTEAFF. The rearrangement joins TRBV28 to TRBJ1-1, with 8 bases that match TRBD1. From germline, CDR1 is MDHEN and CDR2 SYDVKM. After removal of 4 bases from V and 5 bases from J, the junction contained 12 bases not matched to a gene. The CDR3 totals 16 residues.